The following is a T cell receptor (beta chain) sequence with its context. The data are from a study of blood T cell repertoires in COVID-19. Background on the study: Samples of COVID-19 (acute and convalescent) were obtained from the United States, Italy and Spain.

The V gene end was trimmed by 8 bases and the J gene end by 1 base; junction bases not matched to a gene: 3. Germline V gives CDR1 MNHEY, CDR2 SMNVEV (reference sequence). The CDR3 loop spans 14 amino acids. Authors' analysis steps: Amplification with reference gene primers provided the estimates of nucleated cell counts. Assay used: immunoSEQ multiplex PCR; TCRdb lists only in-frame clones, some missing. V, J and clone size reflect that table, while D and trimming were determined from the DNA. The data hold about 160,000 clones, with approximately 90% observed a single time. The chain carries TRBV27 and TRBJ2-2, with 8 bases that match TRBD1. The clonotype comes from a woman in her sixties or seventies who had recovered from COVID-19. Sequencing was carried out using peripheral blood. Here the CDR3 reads CASGGQGNTGELFF. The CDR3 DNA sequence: TGTGCCAGCGGCGGACAGGGGAACACCGGGGAGCTGTTTTTT.